The 28 T cell receptor beta chains listed next were all sequenced from one sample in a study of shared clonotypes between healthy human individuals. The method was immunoSEQ multiplex PCR; TCRdb's version includes in-frame clones alone and lacks a portion of them. Of about 1.5 million clones listed, approximately 98% are singletons. Sequenced material: naive CD4+ T cells sorted from blood. The sample's subset: CD45RA+ positively selected. These receptors were collected from a young man in good health.

The sample holds one count of this clone. This sequence joins TRBV5-1 and TRBJ2-7, with TRBD2 matching over 9 bases. CDR3 length: 15 residues. The ends lost 0 bases at V and 4 bases at J; junction bases unmatched: 5. Per germline, CDR1 SGHRS and CDR2 YFSETQ. The CDR3 nucleotides read TGCGCCAGCAGCTTGGTCTCGGCGGGAGGGTACGAGCAGTACTTC. It codes for CASSLVSAGGYEQYF.

This chain uses TRBV5-6 with TRBJ1-1, with 12 nucleotides matching TRBD1. Germline CDR1 SGHDT, CDR2 YYEEEE. Losses at the gene ends were 1 base for V and 4 bases for J; bases not matched to a gene: 5. This CDR3 is built from 16 residues. The CDR3 reads CASSLLGQGASTEAFF. Here the CDR3 DNA reads TGTGCCAGCAGCTTGTTGGGACAGGGGGCATCCACTGAAGCTTTCTTT.

This rearrangement joins TRBV5-1 to TRBJ2-7; no clear D gene. The V gene's germline CDR1 is SGHRS and CDR2 YFSETQ. The CDR3 has 16 amino acids. Trimming pared 0 bases from V and 2 bases from J, leaving 15 bases between. CDR3 amino acids: CASSLASRWEPYEQYF. CDR3 coding DNA: TGCGCCAGCAGCTTGGCGAGTCGTTGGGAACCCTACGAGCAGTACTTC.

The chain is built from TRBV5-1 and TRBJ2-1; D is unresolved. CDR3 size: 12 residues. Trimming left V 2 bases short and J 7 bases short, with 7 bases between. Germline loops: CDR1 SGHRS, CDR2 YFSETQ. This chain's CDR3 is CASSLIQNEQFF. The CDR3 bases are TGCGCCAGCAGCTTAATACAGAATGAGCAGTTCTTC.

The V and J genes are TRBV30 and TRBJ2-5; D might be TRBD2 (6 bases). V shed 2 bases and J shed 5 bases, with 12 bases lying between them. Germline values: CDR1 GTSNPN, CDR2 SVGIG (reference sequence). This CDR3 contains 13 residues. CDR3 in amino acids: CAWSKRAGETQYF. CDR3 nucleotides: TGTGCCTGGAGTAAGCGGGCCGGGGAGACCCAGTACTTC. The complete variable domain, with remaining parts taken from reference TRBV30 and TRBJ2-5, reads SQTIHQWPATLVQPVGSPLSLECTVEGTSNPNLYWYRQAAGRGLQLLFYSVGIGQISSEVPQNLSASRPQDRQFILSSKKLLLSDSGFYLCAWSKRAGETQYFGPGTRLLVL.

The J gene is TRBJ2-1, the V gene TRBV5-1, with 9 bases matching TRBD2. V lost 4 bases and J lost 0; bases outside the gene matches: 5. This CDR3 region has 16 residues. Looked up from germline, CDR1 is SGHRS and CDR2 is YFSETQ. CDR3 nucleotides: TGCGCCAGCAGCGAGACTAGCGGTAGCTCCTACAATGAGCAGTTCTTC. As protein: CASSETSGSSYNEQFF.

The V gene is TRBV18, the J gene TRBJ1-1, with 7 nucleotides matching TRBD1. This CDR3 comprises 15 residues. Germline V CDR1 and CDR2: KGHSH, LQKENI. Unmatched junction bases numbered 6, after V lost 0 bases and J lost 5 bases. CDR3 region: CASSPPARGETEAFF. The DNA for the CDR3 is TGTGCCAGCTCACCACCGGCCAGGGGGGAAACTGAAGCTTTCTTT. Full variable domain (rest looked up from reference TRBV18 and TRBJ1-1): NAGVMQNPRHLVRRRGQEARLRCSPMKGHSHVYWYRQLPEEGLKFMVYLQKENIIDESGMPKERFSAEFPKEGPSILRIQQVVRGDSAAYFCASSPPARGETEAFFGQGTRLTVV.

This clone was detected only once. The rearrangement joins TRBV27 to TRBJ2-6; D might be TRBD1 or TRBD2, each matching 5 bases. V was cut by 0 bases and J by 0 bases, with 6 bases left in between. Per germline, CDR1 MNHEY and CDR2 SMNVEV (reference sequence). The CDR3 length is 16 residues. The DNA for the CDR3 is TGTGCCAGCAGTTTATCGAGGGGCTCTGGGGCCAACGTCCTGACTTTC. It encodes CASSLSRGSGANVLTF.

J is TRBJ1-1 and V is TRBV5-1; D gene ambiguous. Germline V lookup: CDR1 SGHRS, CDR2 YFSETQ. CDR3 length: 15 residues. Trimming removed 1 base at V and 3 bases at J, with 13 bases between. DNA for the CDR3: TGCGCCAGCAGCTTGTACGAGGGTAGGGACACTGAAGCTTTCTTT. Its translation: CASSLYEGRDTEAFF. Together with reference TRBV5-1 and TRBJ1-1, the CDR3 gives the full variable domain: KAGVTQTPRYLIKTRGQQVTLSCSPISGHRSVSWYQQTPGQGLQFLFEYFSETQRNKGNFPGRFSGRQFSNSRSEMNVSTLELGDSALYLCASSLYEGRDTEAFFGQGTRLTVV.

Only one count was recorded for this clone. V usage is TRBV6-4 and J usage is TRBJ2-3; 9 nucleotides match TRBD1. V lost 4 bases, J lost 5 bases, and 13 bases stayed unmatched. The CDR3 sequence is 17 residues long. The V gene's germline CDR1 is MRHNA and CDR2 SNTAGT. The CDR3 DNA is TGTGCCAGCAGTGGAGGTGAATACAGGGGGCGCGGAGATACGCAGTATTTT. This encodes CASSGGEYRGRGDTQYF.

This clone was recorded only once. Mismatch with germline at one junction end may stem from a read error. CDR3 DNA sequence: TGTGCCAGCTCGCCACCGGGACAGCGGAGTGAAAAACTGTTTTTT. Protein: CASSPPGQRSEKLFF. This chain connects TRBV18 to TRBJ1-4; TRBD1 matches 7 bases. CDR1 KGHSH and CDR2 LQKENI come from the germline V gene. The CDR3 is 15 residues long.

This rearrangement joins TRBV2 to TRBJ1-5, with TRBD1 matching over 8 bases. Germline CDR1 SNHLY, CDR2 FYNNEI. V dropped 2 bases and J dropped 6; count of bases not matched to a gene: 6. The CDR3 has 15 amino acids. The CDR3 nucleotides read TGTGCCAGCAGTGAATCCCAGGGGGCGGGTCAGCCCCAGCATTTT. Translated, it gives CASSESQGAGQPQHF.

The rearrangement joins TRBV5-1 to TRBJ2-7; D perhaps matches TRBD1 (5 bases). CDR1 SGHRS and CDR2 YFSETQ come from the germline V gene. V was pared by 4 bases and J by 1 base, with 15 bases between. The CDR3 totals 15 residues. Here the CDR3 reads CASSPQIGVSYEQYF. CDR3 sequence (DNA): TGCGCCAGCAGCCCGCAGATAGGGGTATCCTACGAGCAGTACTTC.

The chain employs TRBV7-6 and TRBJ2-1; 14 bases line up with TRBD2. The V and J ends lost 5 bases and 1 base, in that order; junction bases with no gene match: 7. This CDR3 comprises 18 residues. CDR1 is SGHVS and CDR2 is FNYEAQ in the germline V gene. CDR3 in amino acids: CASSRGLAGEWSYNEQFF. The CDR3 DNA is TGTGCCAGCAGCCGGGGACTAGCGGGAGAATGGTCCTACAATGAGCAGTTCTTC.

V gene TRBV21-1 combines with J gene TRBJ2-7; the table's D call of TRBD1 was not tested on the DNA. TRBV21-1 represents a pseudogene. This CDR3 spans 14 amino acids. CDR3 nucleotide sequence: TGTGCCAGCAGCAAAGGACAGGCGATCTACGAGCAGTACTTC. Its protein product is CASSKGQAIYEQYF.

This clone was recorded only once. The chain joins TRBV7-9 to TRBJ1-2, with TRBD1 as a possible D gene (5 bases). The CDR3 is 16 residues long. The V and J ends lost 10 bases and 2 bases respectively, with 23 bases between them. Germline CDR1 is SEHNR and CDR2 is FQNEAQ (reference sequence). DNA of the CDR3: TGTGCCACAAATTACCCGGGACCACACACCAACTATGGCTACACCTTC. Protein sequence: CATNYPGPHTNYGYTF.

In the case of this clone: Other DNA sequences in this specimen translate into the identical CDR3. CDR3 sequence: CASSPGGRSYEQYF. Written as DNA, the CDR3 is TGTGCCAGCTCCCCAGGGGGGCGATCCTACGAGCAGTACTTC. This chain connects TRBV18 to TRBJ2-7; possibly TRBD1 for D (7 bases). This CDR3 spans 14 amino acids. From germline, CDR1 is KGHSH and CDR2 LQKENI. With 6 bases removed from V and 1 base from J, the gap between germline ends came to 13 bases. The full variable domain, in which reference TRBV18 and TRBJ2-7 provide the parts outside the CDR3, is NAGVMQNPRHLVRRRGQEARLRCSPMKGHSHVYWYRQLPEEGLKFMVYLQKENIIDESGMPKERFSAEFPKEGPSILRIQQVVRGDSAAYFCASSPGGRSYEQYFGPGTRLTVT.

The chain links TRBV10-3 to TRBJ2-3; 7 nucleotides line up with TRBD2. Germline V gene data show CDR1 as ENHRY and CDR2 as SYGVKD. The CDR3 consists of 15 residues. With 2 bases clipped from V and 4 bases from J, the junction kept 6 bases outside the gene matches. The CDR3 is CAISEGGREPDTQYF. DNA for the CDR3: TGTGCCATCAGTGAGGGAGGGCGGGAGCCAGATACGCAGTATTTT.

Of note for this clone: The same CDR3 arises from other DNA sequences in this sample as well. V gene TRBV19 combines with J gene TRBJ2-3; D not certain. There are 14 residues in the CDR3. V was trimmed by 1 base and J by 3 bases, leaving 8 bases between them. CDR1 and CDR2 from the germline V gene are LNHDA and SQIVND (reference sequence). The CDR3 spells CASSIGLETDTQYF. For the CDR3, the DNA is TGTGCCAGTAGTATAGGGCTAGAGACAGATACGCAGTATTTT.

The rearrangement joins TRBV5-4 to TRBJ1-1; no clear D gene. The V end lost 4 bases, the J end lost 1 base, and 14 bases lay between the germline ends. This CDR3 has 15 amino acids. In germline, CDR1 is SGHNT, CDR2 YYREEE (reference sequence). CDR3 DNA: TGTGCCAGCAGCGTTAAAGGGTTAGGGAACACTGAAGCTTTCTTT. It codes for CASSVKGLGNTEAFF.

V usage is TRBV10-2 and J usage is TRBJ2-7; D may be TRBD1 (6 bases). Per germline, CDR1 WSHSY and CDR2 SAAADI. The V end lost 5 bases, the J end lost 4 bases, and 12 bases lay between the germline ends. This CDR3 spans 13 amino acids. Written as DNA, the CDR3 is TGCGCCAGCAGTCTTACAGGGATTTACGAGCAGTACTTC. Its translation is CASSLTGIYEQYF.

V and J are TRBV14 and TRBJ2-1; TRBD2 aligns across 14 bases. The CDR3 spans 15 residues. Trimming cost V 5 bases and J 7 bases; bases outside gene matches: 4. Germline CDR1 and CDR2: SGHDN and FVKESK. CDR3 amino acids: CASSKGTSGRNEQFF. In DNA, the CDR3 is TGTGCCAGCAGCAAAGGGACTAGCGGGAGAAATGAGCAGTTCTTC.

The chain joins TRBV7-2 to TRBJ2-7, with TRBD2 matching 10 bases. With V trimmed by 4 bases and J by 6 bases, 9 bases remained unmatched. The CDR3 is made up of 15 amino acids. Germline CDR1 reads SGHTA; CDR2 reads FQGNSA. CDR3 protein: CASSSHLAGDAEQYF. DNA of the CDR3: TGTGCCAGCAGCTCCCACCTAGCGGGAGATGCCGAGCAGTACTTC.

V gene TRBV30 combines with J gene TRBJ1-3; D unclear. The CDR3 is made up of 13 amino acids. Germline V gene lookup returns CDR1 GTSNPN and CDR2 SVGIG (reference sequence). Trimming removed 7 bases from V and 0 bases from J, with 10 bases in between. CDR3 protein: CASQDVSGNTIYF. The CDR3 DNA follows: TGTGCCTCCCAGGACGTCTCTGGAAACACCATATATTTT.

The chain employs TRBV18 and TRBJ2-6; the D is unclear. CDR3 size: 18 residues. Germline CDR1 reads KGHSH; CDR2 reads LQKENI. V dropped 3 bases and J dropped 0 bases, with 15 bases sitting between them. The CDR3 loop is CASSPEDGIFSGANVLTF. CDR3 DNA sequence: TGTGCCAGCTCACCCGAAGATGGAATCTTCTCTGGGGCCAACGTCCTGACTTTC. Supplemented by reference TRBV18 and TRBJ2-6, the full variable domain reads NAGVMQNPRHLVRRRGQEARLRCSPMKGHSHVYWYRQLPEEGLKFMVYLQKENIIDESGMPKERFSAEFPKEGPSILRIQQVVRGDSAAYFCASSPEDGIFSGANVLTFGAGSRLTVL.

This clone turned up a few times. The V call is TRBV10-1, the J call TRBJ2-5; D is perhaps TRBD1 or TRBD2 (5 bases each). Germline V gives CDR1 WNHNN, CDR2 SYGVQD (reference sequence). The CDR3 spans 14 residues. V lost 7 bases and J lost 4, with 16 bases in between. CDR3 DNA: TGCGCCAGCATTCTCGTGGGGGTCGGAGAGACCCAGTACTTC. Encoded protein: CASILVGVGETQYF.

V usage is TRBV11-2 and J usage is TRBJ1-4; no definite D call. The ends were cut back, 5 bases at V and 4 bases at J, with 17 bases in the middle. Germline CDR1 reads SGHAT; CDR2 reads FQNNGV. The CDR3 length is 16 residues. The DNA of the CDR3 is TGTGCCAGCAGCCCCCCCCGGACGGGGAATAATGAAAAACTGTTTTTT. Translated: CASSPPRTGNNEKLFF.

V usage is TRBV11-3 and J usage is TRBJ2-3; tentatively, D is TRBD2 (6 bases). The CDR3 runs 14 residues. V shed 1 base and J shed 5 bases, with 10 bases lying between them. Per germline, CDR1 SGHNT and CDR2 YENEEA. Written as DNA, the CDR3 is TGTGCCAGCAGCTTAGGAGGGAGGCAAGATACGCAGTATTTT. Its protein is CASSLGGRQDTQYF. The whole variable domain, remainder taken from reference TRBV11-3 and TRBJ2-3, is EAGVVQSPRYKIIEKKQPVAFWCNPISGHNTLYWYLQNLGQGPELLIRYENEEAVDDSQLPKDRFSAERLKGVDSTLKIQPAELGDSAVYLCASSLGGRQDTQYFGPGTRLTVL.